A single sample gave rise to the 25 T cell receptor beta chains below, sequenced in a study of T cell changes during pregnancy in multiple sclerosis. Generated by immunoSEQ multiplex PCR, the TCRdb table keeps only in-frame clones and is missing some. The repertoire holds 70,000 to 95,000 clones, with about 92% as singletons. This specimen consisted of peripheral blood, obtained in the second trimester of pregnancy. The source of these receptors is a female donor with multiple sclerosis, enrolled in a pregnancy study.

This chain joins TRBV6-1 and TRBJ1-2; 9 bases agree with TRBD1. V was pared by 4 bases and J by 8 bases, with 11 bases of the junction left unmatched. Per the germline V gene, CDR1 is MNHNS and CDR2 is SASEGT. The CDR3 contains 15 residues. The CDR3 sequence: CASSGRDRERGGYTF. CDR3 nucleotides: TGTGCCAGCAGTGGCCGGGACAGGGAAAGGGGGGGCTACACCTTC.

The rearrangement joins TRBV6-5 to TRBJ2-7; 8 nucleotides align to TRBD1. Trimming took 2 bases from V and 2 from J; bases not matched to a gene: 2. The length of the CDR3 is 14 residues. Per germline, CDR1 MNHEY and CDR2 SVGAGI. The CDR3 DNA is TGTGCCAGCAGTTACGGACAGGGCACCTACGAGCAGTACTTC. Its protein is CASSYGQGTYEQYF.

This clone was counted a few times. CDR3 protein: CAVMSNPEAFF. The CDR3 nucleotides read TGTGCTGTTATGAGTAACCCTGAAGCTTTCTTT. The V call is TRBV2, the J call TRBJ1-1, with no clear D. The CDR3 has 11 residues. CDR1 and CDR2 from the germline V gene are SNHLY and FYNNEI. The full variable domain, in which reference TRBV2 and TRBJ1-1 provide the parts outside the CDR3, is EPEVTQTPSHQVTQMGQEVILRCVPISNHLYFYWYRQILGQKVEFLVSFYNNEISEKSEIFDDQFSVERPDGSNFTLKIRSTKLEDSAMYFCAVMSNPEAFFGQGTRLTVV.

This rearrangement joins TRBV9 to TRBJ2-1; 7 bases agree with TRBD1. The CDR3 runs to 17 residues. CDR1 SGDLS and CDR2 YYNGEE come from the germline V gene. V gave up 2 bases and J gave up 9 bases; unmatched junction bases: 17. CDR3 loop: CASSVFEGAQKSGEQFF. CDR3 bases: TGTGCCAGCAGCGTCTTTGAGGGGGCACAAAAATCGGGTGAGCAGTTCTTC.

The chain couples TRBV18 to TRBJ2-7; 10 bases map to TRBD2. Germline V gives CDR1 KGHSH, CDR2 LQKENI. V was clipped by 4 bases and J by 2 bases; unmatched bases: 5. The CDR3 runs to 15 residues. This CDR3 reads CASSLSSGGAYEQYF. As DNA, the CDR3 is TGTGCCAGCTCACTCTCCAGCGGGGGGGCCTACGAGCAGTACTTC.

In its sample, this clone was seen a few times. This chain connects TRBV4-1 to TRBJ1-1; the D is unclear. V was trimmed by 0 bases and J by 1 base, leaving 6 bases between them. Germline CDR1 and CDR2: MGHRA and YSYEKL. The CDR3 runs 14 residues. CDR3 sequence: CASSQETQNTEAFF. The CDR3 DNA follows: TGCGCCAGCAGCCAAGAAACTCAGAACACTGAAGCTTTCTTT.

The chain recombines TRBV18 with TRBJ2-7, with TRBD2 as a possible D gene (5 bases). Germline V gene data show CDR1 as KGHSH and CDR2 as LQKENI. V lost 8 bases and J 6 bases, leaving 20 bases between the germline ends. The CDR3 sequence is 14 residues long. The CDR3 loop is CASATVEGFSEQYF. The CDR3 nucleotides are TGTGCCAGCGCCACTGTAGAGGGTTTCTCCGAGCAGTACTTC.

The chain is built from TRBV29-1 and TRBJ1-2; D is possibly TRBD1 (5 bases). The CDR3 is 13 amino acids. Germline loops: CDR1 SQVTM, CDR2 ANQGSEA. V was clipped by 3 bases and J by 3 bases, with 11 bases between them. CDR3 protein: CSVEYRSYYGYTF. The CDR3 DNA reads as TGCAGCGTTGAGTACAGGTCATACTATGGCTACACCTTC.

CDR3 nucleotide sequence: TGCGCCAGCAGCTCTTCCGGGACAATATACAATGAGCAGTTCTTC. It is translated as CASSSSGTIYNEQFF. V and J are TRBV5-1 and TRBJ2-1; perhaps TRBD1 as D (6 bases). V dropped 3 bases and J dropped 4 bases, with 14 bases sitting between them. This CDR3 comprises 15 residues. Germline V CDR1 and CDR2: SGHRS, YFSETQ.

The chain couples TRBV11-2 to TRBJ1-1, with 7 bases fitting TRBD1. This CDR3 comprises 15 residues. V shed 5 bases, J shed 0 bases, and the junction held 6 bases outside the gene matches. In germline, CDR1 is SGHAT, CDR2 FQNNGV. The CDR3 DNA reads TGTGCCAGCAGCGTAATGGGACAGCTGAACACTGAAGCTTTCTTT. Amino acid sequence: CASSVMGQLNTEAFF.

The chain employs TRBV6-1 and TRBJ1-1, with 8 positions matching TRBD1. The CDR3 has 15 residues. V was pared by 7 bases and J by 9 bases, with 16 bases of the junction left unmatched. Germline V gene data show CDR1 as MNHNS and CDR2 as SASEGT. DNA of the CDR3: TGTGCCAGCATGTCTCGGGGACAGGAAACTTTAAAAGCTTTCTTT. Translation: CASMSRGQETLKAFF.

The genes are TRBV6-1 and TRBJ1-2; 9 positions match TRBD1. The germline gives CDR1 MNHNS, CDR2 SASEGT. Trimming cost V 6 bases and J 8 bases; bases outside gene matches: 4. The CDR3 totals 12 residues. The CDR3 coding sequence is TGTGCCAGCAGACAGGGGGCTGGGGGCTACACCTTC. Encoded protein: CASRQGAGGYTF.

This clone was observed a few times. The V call is TRBV27, the J call TRBJ1-6, with unresolved D. Germline CDR1 is MNHEY and CDR2 is SMNVEV (reference sequence). V dropped 6 bases and J dropped 9 bases, with 18 bases sitting between them. This CDR3 comprises 15 residues. The CDR3: CASRPPGEIRSPLHF. In DNA, the CDR3 is TGTGCCAGCAGGCCCCCTGGGGAGATACGTTCACCCCTCCACTTT.

This chain uses TRBV5-1 with TRBJ1-4; 8 bases are a match to TRBD1. The V segment lost 0 bases and the J segment 8 bases; nucleotides outside the gene matches: 3. Germline-derived CDR1 and CDR2 are SGHRS and YFSETQ. The CDR3 has 14 amino acids. CDR3 sequence: CASSLEDRDEKLFF. CDR3 coding DNA: TGCGCCAGCAGCTTGGAGGACAGGGACGAAAAACTGTTTTTT.

V is TRBV7-3 and J is TRBJ1-1; D is possibly TRBD1 (5 bases). Germline values: CDR1 SGHTA, CDR2 FQGTGA. With 4 bases removed from V and 5 bases from J, the gap between germline ends came to 20 bases. The CDR3 is made up of 16 amino acids. The CDR3 coding sequence is TGTGCCAGCAGCTCCGGGGGGGGGACCCGCGCAACTGAAGCTTTCTTT. Its protein product is CASSSGGGTRATEAFF.

The V and J genes are TRBV6-5 and TRBJ2-5; D gene unclear. Germline V gives CDR1 MNHEY, CDR2 SVGAGI. The CDR3 spans 14 residues. V was cut by 7 bases and J by 5 bases, with 17 bases left in between. The CDR3 spells CASMGSTGPETQYF. DNA for the CDR3: TGTGCCAGCATGGGTTCAACGGGTCCCGAGACCCAGTACTTC.

Here the CDR3 reads CASSLGQGGGYTF. For the CDR3, the DNA is TGTGCCAGCAGCTTAGGACAGGGAGGCGGCTACACCTTC. This chain links TRBV11-2 with TRBJ1-2, with TRBD1 matching 7 bases. The CDR3 consists of 13 residues. Germline CDR1 and CDR2: SGHAT and FQNNGV. Trimming removed 1 base from V and 8 bases from J; junction bases left unmatched: 4.

The chain links TRBV6-5 to TRBJ1-1, with D possibly being TRBD1 (6 bases). The CDR3 totals 15 residues. V dropped 5 bases and J dropped 7 bases, with 20 bases sitting between them. The germline V gene has CDR1 MNHEY and CDR2 SVGAGI. Here the CDR3 reads CASSIGGRTRLEAFF. For the CDR3, the DNA is TGTGCCAGCAGTATAGGGGGACGTACGCGACTTGAAGCTTTCTTT.

The gene calls are TRBV2 and TRBJ1-5; D ambiguous. V shed 6 bases and J shed 3 bases, with 9 bases lying between them. This CDR3 has 13 amino acids. The V gene's germline CDR1 is SNHLY and CDR2 FYNNEI. The CDR3 sequence: CASRVENNQPQHF. The CDR3 nucleotides read TGTGCCAGCAGGGTAGAGAACAATCAGCCCCAGCATTTT.

The rearrangement joins TRBV28 to TRBJ1-4, with 8 nucleotides matching TRBD1. This CDR3 spans 16 amino acids. The germline V gene encodes CDR1 MDHEN and CDR2 SYDVKM. With 5 bases clipped from V and 6 bases from J, the junction kept 11 bases outside the gene matches. CDR3 DNA sequence: TGTGCCAGCAGTGGCACCGGGACAGGTGTTTATGAAAAACTGTTTTTT. It encodes CASSGTGTGVYEKLFF. The whole variable domain, remainder taken from reference TRBV28 and TRBJ1-4, is DVKVTQSSRYLVKRTGEKVFLECVQDMDHENMFWYRQDPGLGLRLIYFSYDVKMKEKGDIPEGYSVSREKKERFSLILESASTNQTSMYLCASSGTGTGVYEKLFFGSGTQLSVL.

This chain connects TRBV27 to TRBJ2-1, with TRBD1 matching over 9 bases. The CDR3 is 16 amino acids. The junction had 5 bases not matched to a gene; V was cut back by 3 bases and J by 2 bases. CDR1 is MNHEY, CDR2 SMNVEV, per germline (reference sequence). This chain's CDR3 is CASSLSQGAAYNEQFF. The CDR3 bases are TGTGCCAGCAGTTTGTCACAGGGGGCGGCCTACAATGAGCAGTTCTTC.

The chain carries TRBV12-5 and TRBJ1-1; D remains unclear. The length of the CDR3 is 13 residues. Germline V gene sequence: CDR1 LGHNT, CDR2 FRNRAP. V was trimmed by 7 bases and J by 3 bases, leaving 12 bases between them. As DNA, the CDR3 is TGTGCTAGTGCCCCCGGCGGGTACACTGAAGCTTTCTTT. This gives the protein CASAPGGYTEAFF.

This rearrangement joins TRBV2 to TRBJ1-1; D is undetermined. The germline V gene encodes CDR1 SNHLY and CDR2 FYNNEI. The ends were cut back, 4 bases at V and 3 bases at J, with 9 bases in the middle. The CDR3 runs 13 residues. CDR3 nucleotide sequence: TGTGCCAGCAGTGCCCACAGAGACACTGAAGCTTTCTTT. As protein: CASSAHRDTEAFF.

In this sample, this clone turned up once. The rearrangement joins TRBV5-8 to TRBJ2-3, with 11 bases matching TRBD1. Germline V lookup: CDR1 SGHTS, CDR2 YDEGEE. The CDR3 is 15 amino acids. The junction had 5 bases not matched to a gene; V was cut back by 1 base and J by 7 bases. The chain's CDR3 is CASSLPGTGGYTQYF. As DNA, the CDR3 is TGTGCCAGCAGCTTGCCCGGGACAGGGGGTTATACGCAGTATTTT.

This rearrangement joins TRBV4-2 to TRBJ2-7, with 11 bases identical to TRBD2. Germline-derived CDR1 and CDR2 are LGHNA and YNFKEQ. The CDR3 runs 16 residues. Unmatched junction bases numbered 4, after V lost 3 bases and J lost 0 bases. CDR3 DNA sequence: TGTGCCAGCAGCCAGATGCTAGCGGGGGGCTCCTACGAGCAGTACTTC. Its protein is CASSQMLAGGSYEQYF.